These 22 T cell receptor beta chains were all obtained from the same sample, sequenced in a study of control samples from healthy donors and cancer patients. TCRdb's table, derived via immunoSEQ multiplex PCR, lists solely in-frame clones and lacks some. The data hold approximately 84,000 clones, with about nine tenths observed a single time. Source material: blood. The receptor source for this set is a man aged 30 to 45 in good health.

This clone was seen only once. The CDR3 reads CASSQVGEQYF. CDR3 nucleotide sequence: TGTGCCAGCTCTCAGGTGGGCGAGCAGTACTTC. The J gene is TRBJ2-7, the V gene TRBV12-3 or TRBV12-4; D remains ambiguous. The CDR3 spans 11 residues. With 8 bases removed from V and 6 bases from J, the gap between germline ends came to 11 bases.

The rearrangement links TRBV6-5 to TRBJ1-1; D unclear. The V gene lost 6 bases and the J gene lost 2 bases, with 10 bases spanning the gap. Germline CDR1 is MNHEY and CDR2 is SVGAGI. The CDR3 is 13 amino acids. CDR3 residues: CASRSKRNTEAFF. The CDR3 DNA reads TGTGCCAGCAGGTCCAAGAGAAACACTGAAGCTTTCTTT.

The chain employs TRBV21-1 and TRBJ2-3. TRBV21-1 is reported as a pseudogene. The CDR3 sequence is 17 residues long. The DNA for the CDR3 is TGTGCCAGCAGCAAAGCTCACCTGAGCGAGGGGACAGATACGCAGTATTTT. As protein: CASSKAHLSEGTDTQYF.

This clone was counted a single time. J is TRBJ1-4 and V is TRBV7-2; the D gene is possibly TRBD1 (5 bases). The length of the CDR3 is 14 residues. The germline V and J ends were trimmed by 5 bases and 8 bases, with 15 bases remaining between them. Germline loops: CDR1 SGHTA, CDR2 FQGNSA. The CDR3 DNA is TGTGCCAGCAGCAAAGGGACCTTTGGCGAAAAACTGTTTTTT. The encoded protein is CASSKGTFGEKLFF. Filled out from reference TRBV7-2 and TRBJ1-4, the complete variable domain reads GAGVSQSPSNKVTEKGKDVELRCDPISGHTALYWYRQSLGQGLEFLIYFQGNSAPDKSGLPSDRFSAERTGGSVSTLTIQRTQQEDSAVYLCASSKGTFGEKLFFGSGTQLSVL.

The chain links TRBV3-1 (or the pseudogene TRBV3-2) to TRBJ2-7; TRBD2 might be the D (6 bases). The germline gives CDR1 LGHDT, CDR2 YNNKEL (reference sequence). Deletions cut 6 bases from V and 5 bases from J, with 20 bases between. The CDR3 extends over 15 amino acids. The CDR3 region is CASSQPGLSLDEQYF. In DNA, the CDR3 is TGTGCCAGCAGTCAGCCGGGACTTAGTCTCGACGAGCAGTACTTC.

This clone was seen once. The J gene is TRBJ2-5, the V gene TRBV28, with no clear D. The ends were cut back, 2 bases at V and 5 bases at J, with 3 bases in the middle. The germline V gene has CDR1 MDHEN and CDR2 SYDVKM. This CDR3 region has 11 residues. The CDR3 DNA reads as TGTGCCAGCAGTTTAACGGAGACCCAGTACTTC. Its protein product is CASSLTETQYF. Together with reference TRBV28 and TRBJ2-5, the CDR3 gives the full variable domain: DVKVTQSSRYLVKRTGEKVFLECVQDMDHENMFWYRQDPGLGLRLIYFSYDVKMKEKGDIPEGYSVSREKKERFSLILESASTNQTSMYLCASSLTETQYFGPGTRLLVL.

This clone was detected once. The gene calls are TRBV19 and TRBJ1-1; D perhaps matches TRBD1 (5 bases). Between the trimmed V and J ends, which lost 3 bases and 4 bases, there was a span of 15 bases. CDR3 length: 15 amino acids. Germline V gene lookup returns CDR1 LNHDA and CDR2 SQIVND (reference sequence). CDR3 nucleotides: TGTGCCAGTAGTATTTTTGAGGGGTTTGGCACTGAAGCTTTCTTT. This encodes CASSIFEGFGTEAFF.

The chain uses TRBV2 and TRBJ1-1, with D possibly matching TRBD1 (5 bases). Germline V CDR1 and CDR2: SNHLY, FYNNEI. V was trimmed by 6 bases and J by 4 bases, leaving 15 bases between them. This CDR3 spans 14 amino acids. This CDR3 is CASSRDLGGTEAFF. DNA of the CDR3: TGTGCCAGCAGCCGGGACCTTGGCGGCACTGAAGCTTTCTTT.

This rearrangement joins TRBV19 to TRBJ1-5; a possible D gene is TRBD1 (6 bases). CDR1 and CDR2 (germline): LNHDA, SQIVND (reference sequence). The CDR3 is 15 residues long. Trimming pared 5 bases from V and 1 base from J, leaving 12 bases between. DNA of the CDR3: TGTGCCAGTAGTTCCGGGACAACCAGCAATCAGCCCCAGCATTTT. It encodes CASSSGTTSNQPQHF.

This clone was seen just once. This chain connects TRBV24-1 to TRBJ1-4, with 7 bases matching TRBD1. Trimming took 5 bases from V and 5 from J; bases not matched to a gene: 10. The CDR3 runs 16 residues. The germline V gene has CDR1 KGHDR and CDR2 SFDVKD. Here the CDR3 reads CATSVLLPGGNEKLFF. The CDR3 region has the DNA TGTGCCACCAGTGTCCTCCTCCCAGGGGGGAATGAAAAACTGTTTTTT.

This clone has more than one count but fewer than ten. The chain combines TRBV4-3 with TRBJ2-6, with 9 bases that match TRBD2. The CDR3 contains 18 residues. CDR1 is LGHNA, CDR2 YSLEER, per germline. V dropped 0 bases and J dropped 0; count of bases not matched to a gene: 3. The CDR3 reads CASSQDLAGVSGANVLTF. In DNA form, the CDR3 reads TGCGCCAGCAGCCAAGATTTAGCGGGGGTCTCTGGGGCCAACGTCCTGACTTTC.

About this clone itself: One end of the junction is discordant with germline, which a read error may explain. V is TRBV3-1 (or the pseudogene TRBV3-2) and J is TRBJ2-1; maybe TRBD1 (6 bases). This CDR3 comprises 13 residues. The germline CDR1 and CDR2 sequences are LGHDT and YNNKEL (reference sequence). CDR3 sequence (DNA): TGTACCAGCAGCCGGGACACCGACAATGAGCAGTTCTTC. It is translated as CTSSRDTDNEQFF.

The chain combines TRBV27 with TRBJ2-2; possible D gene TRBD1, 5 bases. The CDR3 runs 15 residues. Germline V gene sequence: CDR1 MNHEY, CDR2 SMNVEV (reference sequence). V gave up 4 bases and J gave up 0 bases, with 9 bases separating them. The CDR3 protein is CASSSVQANTGELFF. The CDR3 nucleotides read TGTGCCAGCAGTTCTGTACAGGCGAACACCGGGGAGCTGTTTTTT.

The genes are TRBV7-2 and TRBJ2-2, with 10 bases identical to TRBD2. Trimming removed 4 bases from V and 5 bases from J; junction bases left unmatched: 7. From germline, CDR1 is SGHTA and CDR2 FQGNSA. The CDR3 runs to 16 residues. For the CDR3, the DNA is TGTGCCAGCAGCTCTCCTAGCGGGGGCCCGACCGGGGAGCTGTTTTTT. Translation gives CASSSPSGGPTGELFF.

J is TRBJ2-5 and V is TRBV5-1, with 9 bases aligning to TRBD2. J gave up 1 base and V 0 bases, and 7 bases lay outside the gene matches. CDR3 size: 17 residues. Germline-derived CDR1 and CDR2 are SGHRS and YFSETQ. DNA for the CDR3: TGCGCCAGCAGCTTGGGGCTAGCGGGGCCCCCCCAAGAGACCCAGTACTTC. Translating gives CASSLGLAGPPQETQYF.

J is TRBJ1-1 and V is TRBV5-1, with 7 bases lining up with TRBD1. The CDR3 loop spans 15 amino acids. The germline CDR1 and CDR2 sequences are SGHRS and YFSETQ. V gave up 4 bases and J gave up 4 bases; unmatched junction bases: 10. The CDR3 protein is CASSAGSGGFTEAFF. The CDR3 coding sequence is TGCGCCAGCAGCGCGGGGTCAGGGGGATTCACTGAAGCTTTCTTT.

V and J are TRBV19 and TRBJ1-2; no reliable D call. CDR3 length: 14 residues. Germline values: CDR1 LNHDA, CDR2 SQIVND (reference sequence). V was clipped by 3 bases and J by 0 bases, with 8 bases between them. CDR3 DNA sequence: TGTGCCAGTAGTATTGGGATAGCTAACTATGGCTACACCTTC. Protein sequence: CASSIGIANYGYTF.

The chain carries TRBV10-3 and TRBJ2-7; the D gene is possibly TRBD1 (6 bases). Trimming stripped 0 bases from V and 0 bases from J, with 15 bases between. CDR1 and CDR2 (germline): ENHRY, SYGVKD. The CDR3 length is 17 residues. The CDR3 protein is CAISESKGTPSSYEQYF. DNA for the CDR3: TGTGCCATCAGTGAGTCGAAGGGGACACCTAGCTCCTACGAGCAGTACTTC.

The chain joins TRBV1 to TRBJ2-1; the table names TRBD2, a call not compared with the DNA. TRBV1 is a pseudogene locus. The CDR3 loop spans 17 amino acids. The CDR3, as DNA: TGCACCAGCAGCCAAGAGGAAACCGGGACTAGCACCCATGAGCAGTTCTTC. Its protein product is CTSSQEETGTSTHEQFF.

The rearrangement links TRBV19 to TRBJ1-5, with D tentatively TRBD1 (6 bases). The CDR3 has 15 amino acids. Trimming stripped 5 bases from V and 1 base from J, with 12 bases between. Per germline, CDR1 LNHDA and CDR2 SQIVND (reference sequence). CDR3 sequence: CASSWTAKSNQPQHF. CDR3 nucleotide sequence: TGTGCCAGTAGTTGGACAGCCAAGAGCAATCAGCCCCAGCATTTT.

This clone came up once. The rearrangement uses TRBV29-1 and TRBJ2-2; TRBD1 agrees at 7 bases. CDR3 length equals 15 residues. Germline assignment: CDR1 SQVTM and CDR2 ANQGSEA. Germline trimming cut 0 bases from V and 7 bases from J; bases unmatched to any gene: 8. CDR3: CSVEELGQINGELFF. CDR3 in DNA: TGCAGCGTTGAAGAGTTGGGACAGATAAACGGGGAGCTGTTTTTT.

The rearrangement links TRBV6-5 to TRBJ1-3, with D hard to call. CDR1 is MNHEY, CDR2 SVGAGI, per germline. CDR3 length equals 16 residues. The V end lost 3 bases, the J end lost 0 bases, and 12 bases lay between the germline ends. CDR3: CASSYLGTFSGNTIYF. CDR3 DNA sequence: TGTGCCAGCAGTTATCTGGGAACCTTCTCTGGAAACACCATATATTTT.